These 14 T cell receptor beta chains share one sample of origin, sequenced in a study of T cell responses to AZD1222 COVID-19 vaccine. Clones were read by immunoSEQ multiplex PCR, and TCRdb kept only the in-frame ones, dropping some. Altogether more than 85,000 clones are present, 87% being singletons, with the ten largest covering approximately 5.2%. The sequencing used peripheral blood, collected on day 0 of AZD1222 vaccination. The receptors come from an adult in good health.

This clone was counted a single time. This chain uses TRBV11-1 with TRBJ2-5; D not resolved. This CDR3 is built from 14 residues. V was cut by 5 bases and J by 2 bases, with 12 bases left in between. The V gene's germline CDR1 is SGHAT and CDR2 FQDESV (reference sequence). The CDR3 sequence is CASSQEEGQETQYF. In DNA form, the CDR3 reads TGTGCCAGCAGCCAAGAGGAAGGGCAAGAGACCCAGTACTTC.

The rearrangement links TRBV24-1 to TRBJ1-1; tentatively, D is TRBD1 (5 bases). V was shortened by 7 bases and J by 0 bases, with 11 bases between the two germline ends. Germline V gene lookup returns CDR1 KGHDR and CDR2 SFDVKD. The CDR3 length is 14 residues. DNA of the CDR3: TGTGCCACCAGAAGCGGGGCGTTGAACACTGAAGCTTTCTTT. Protein product: CATRSGALNTEAFF.

The chain joins TRBV7-3 to TRBJ2-2, with TRBD2 identical over 9 bases. Germline V CDR1 and CDR2: SGHTA, FQGTGA. The CDR3 totals 17 residues. Trimming took 5 bases from V and 7 from J; bases not matched to a gene: 14. For the CDR3, the DNA is TGTGCCAGCAGCCAAAGCTGGCGGGGGGGCCCCAACGGGGAGCTGTTTTTT. Translated: CASSQSWRGGPNGELFF.

The chain combines TRBV6-2 or TRBV6-3 with TRBJ2-5; D gene uncertain. V dropped 5 bases and J dropped 5 bases, with 9 bases sitting between them. The CDR3 is made up of 12 amino acids. Germline CDR1 MNHEY, CDR2 SVGEGT. The CDR3 coding sequence is TGTGCCAGCAGTAGAGTCGGGGAGACCCAGTACTTC. This translates into CASSRVGETQYF.

This chain connects TRBV9 to TRBJ2-7; 7 bases fit TRBD1. The CDR3 covers 14 residues. Germline V CDR1 and CDR2: SGDLS, YYNGEE. With V trimmed by 4 bases and J by 0 bases, 4 bases remained unmatched. The CDR3 protein is CASSRDSRSYEQYF. CDR3 sequence (DNA): TGTGCCAGCAGCCGGGACAGCCGCTCCTACGAGCAGTACTTC. Variable domain in full (rest from reference TRBV9 and TRBJ2-7): DSGVTQTPKHLITATGQRVTLRCSPRSGDLSVYWYQQSLDQGLQFLIQYYNGEERAKGNILERFSAQQFPDLHSELNLSSLELGDSALYFCASSRDSRSYEQYFGPGTRLTVT.

This rearrangement joins TRBV7-2 to TRBJ2-1; 10 bases fit TRBD2. V lost 5 bases, J lost 5 bases, and 6 bases stayed unmatched. The CDR3 length is 15 residues. Germline V gene data show CDR1 as SGHTA and CDR2 as FQGNSA. CDR3 sequence reads: CASSLVAGGHNEQFF. DNA for the CDR3: TGTGCCAGCAGCCTCGTAGCGGGAGGCCACAATGAGCAGTTCTTC.

The genes are TRBV28 and TRBJ2-7; D may be TRBD2 (6 bases). Trimming cost V 5 bases and J 0 bases, with 8 bases left between them. CDR1 MDHEN and CDR2 SYDVKM come from the germline V gene. The CDR3 totals 13 residues. The DNA for the CDR3 is TGTGCCAGCAGTGGGGGGAGCTCCTACGAGCAGTACTTC. The encoded protein is CASSGGSSYEQYF.

This clone was counted between two and nine times. The rearrangement links TRBV6-2 or TRBV6-3 to TRBJ2-3; TRBD2 might be the D (5 bases). CDR3 length: 13 amino acids. Trimming took off 4 bases at V and 5 bases at J, with 10 bases between the two ends. Germline V lookup: CDR1 MNHEY, CDR2 SVGEGT. CDR3 amino acids: CASSWLAEDTQYF. DNA of the CDR3: TGTGCCAGCAGTTGGCTAGCCGAAGATACGCAGTATTTT.

The V and J genes are TRBV6-5 and TRBJ2-5; D gene ambiguous. Germline CDR1 MNHEY, CDR2 SVGAGI. The CDR3 is 11 amino acids. Trimming cost V 6 bases and J 4 bases, with 6 bases left between them. The CDR3 spells CASRKRETQYF. The CDR3 bases are TGTGCCAGCAGAAAACGAGAGACCCAGTACTTC.

The rearrangement uses TRBV28 and TRBJ1-1; TRBD1 matches 7 bases. CDR3 size: 13 residues. With V trimmed by 10 bases and J by 0 bases, 5 bases remained unmatched. CDR1 is MDHEN, CDR2 SYDVKM, per germline. Here the CDR3 DNA reads TGTGCCACCAGGGGGGCGGTGAACACTGAAGCTTTCTTT. The encoded protein is CATRGAVNTEAFF.

The rearrangement uses TRBV18 and TRBJ2-1; 10 nucleotides align to TRBD2. Germline V gene lookup returns CDR1 KGHSH and CDR2 LQKENI. The CDR3 sequence is 15 residues long. V was clipped by 3 bases and J by 5 bases; unmatched bases: 4. The CDR3 DNA is TGTGCCAGCTCACCGCGGACTAGCGGAGACAATGAGCAGTTCTTC. It is translated as CASSPRTSGDNEQFF.

The chain combines TRBV18 with TRBJ1-3, with D uncertain. The CDR3 length is 14 residues. Between the trimmed V and J ends, which lost 8 bases and 0 bases, there was a span of 11 bases. Germline V lookup: CDR1 KGHSH, CDR2 LQKENI. CDR3 residues: CASHSGISGNTIYF. The DNA of the CDR3 is TGTGCCAGCCACTCGGGGATCTCTGGAAACACCATATATTTT.

The CDR3 DNA follows: TGTGCCAGCAGCACCCAATTGGACCTAGCGGGGTCCACAGATACGCAGTATTTT. It yields the protein CASSTQLDLAGSTDTQYF. V usage is TRBV3-1 (or the pseudogene TRBV3-2) and J usage is TRBJ2-3, with 9 bases lining up with TRBD2. CDR3 size: 18 residues. Germline V gene data show CDR1 as LGHDT and CDR2 as YNNKEL (reference sequence). The V gene end was trimmed by 5 bases and the J gene end by 2 bases; junction bases not matched to a gene: 14.

This clone turned up a few times. The V and J genes are TRBV4-3 and TRBJ1-3; no clear D gene. Trimming removed 0 bases from V and 4 bases from J, with 10 bases in between. Germline lookup yields CDR1 LGHNA and CDR2 YSLEER. This CDR3 has 15 amino acids. Written as DNA, the CDR3 is TGCGCCAGCAGCCAAGATAGGTTTCAGGGAAACACCATATATTTT. It yields the protein CASSQDRFQGNTIYF.